The present TCR beta chain was sequenced within a study of identifying expanded T cells in peripheral blood. Regarding the study as a whole: Technical replicates showed around 1.1 changed clones; approximately 2 weeks 15 to 20; four weeks 19. Variance in clone template counts between two-week samples significantly increased with total template count across all healthy donors.

Collection occurred without any documented infections or immune events in donors. The CDR3 totals 15 residues. The germline V and J ends were trimmed by 0 bases and 3 bases, with 11 bases remaining between them. Germline CDR1 reads MNHNS; CDR2 reads SASEGT. This clone came up once. No antigen is known for it. Profiled with immunoSEQ multiplex PCR; TCRdb holds only in-frame clones, not every one. The sample records roughly 100,000 clones, roughly 88% being singletons. V and J are TRBV6-1 and TRBJ1-2; D remains ambiguous. The clonotype comes from a person aged 18-70 years in good health. The sequenced material came from blood. CDR3 protein: CASSEARGLDYGYTF. Here the CDR3 DNA reads TGTGCCAGCAGTGAAGCCCGTGGGTTGGACTATGGCTACACCTTC.